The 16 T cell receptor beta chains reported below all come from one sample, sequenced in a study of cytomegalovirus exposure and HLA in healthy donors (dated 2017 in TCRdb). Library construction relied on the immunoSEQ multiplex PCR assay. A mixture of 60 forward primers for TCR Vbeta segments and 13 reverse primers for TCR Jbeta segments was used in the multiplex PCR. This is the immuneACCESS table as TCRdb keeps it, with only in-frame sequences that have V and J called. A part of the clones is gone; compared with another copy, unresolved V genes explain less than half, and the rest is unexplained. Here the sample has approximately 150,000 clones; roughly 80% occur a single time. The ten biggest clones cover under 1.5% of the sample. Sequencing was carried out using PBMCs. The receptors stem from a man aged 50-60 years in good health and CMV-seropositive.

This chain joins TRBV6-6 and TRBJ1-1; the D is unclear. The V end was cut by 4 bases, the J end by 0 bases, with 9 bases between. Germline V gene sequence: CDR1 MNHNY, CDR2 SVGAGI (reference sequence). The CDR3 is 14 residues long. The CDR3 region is CASSFRDLNTEAFF. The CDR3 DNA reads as TGTGCCAGCAGTTTCCGGGATTTGAACACTGAAGCTTTCTTT.

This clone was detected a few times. The DNA for the CDR3 is TGCGCCAGCAGCCAAACGTGGGCTGGAAAACTGTTTTTT. This encodes CASSQTWAGKLFF. The chain carries TRBV4-3 and TRBJ1-4; D uncertain. The CDR3 covers 13 residues. Germline V gives CDR1 LGHNA, CDR2 YSLEER. V lost 2 bases to trimming and J lost 10 bases, with 11 bases between them.

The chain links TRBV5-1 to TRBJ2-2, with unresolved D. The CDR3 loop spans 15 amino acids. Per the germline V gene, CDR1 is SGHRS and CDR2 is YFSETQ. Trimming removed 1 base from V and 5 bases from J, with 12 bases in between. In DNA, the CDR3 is TGCGCCAGCAGCTTGCAGGCAGGCCGGACCGGGGAGCTGTTTTTT. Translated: CASSLQAGRTGELFF.

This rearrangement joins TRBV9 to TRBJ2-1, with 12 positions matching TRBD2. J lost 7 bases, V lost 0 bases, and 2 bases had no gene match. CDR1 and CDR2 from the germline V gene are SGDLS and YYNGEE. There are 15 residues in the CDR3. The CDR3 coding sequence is TGTGCCAGCAGCGTAGGACTAGCGGGAGTGAATGAGCAGTTCTTC. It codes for CASSVGLAGVNEQFF.

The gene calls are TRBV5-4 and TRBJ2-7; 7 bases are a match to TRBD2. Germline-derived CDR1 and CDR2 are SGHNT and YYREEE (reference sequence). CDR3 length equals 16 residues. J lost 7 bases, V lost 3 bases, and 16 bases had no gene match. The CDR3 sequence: CASSWGGVETGLEQYF. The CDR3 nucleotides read TGTGCCAGCAGCTGGGGGGGGGTGGAAACAGGTTTGGAGCAGTACTTC. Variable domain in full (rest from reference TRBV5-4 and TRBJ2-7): ETGVTQSPTHLIKTRGQQVTLRCSSQSGHNTVSWYQQALGQGPQFIFQYYREEENGRGNFPPRFSGLQFPNYSSELNVNALELDDSALYLCASSWGGVETGLEQYFGPGTRLTVT.

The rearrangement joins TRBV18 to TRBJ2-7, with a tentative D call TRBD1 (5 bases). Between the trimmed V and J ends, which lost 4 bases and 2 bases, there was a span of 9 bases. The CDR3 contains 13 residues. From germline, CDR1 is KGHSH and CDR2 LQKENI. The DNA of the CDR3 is TGTGCCAGCTCACAACAGGATACCTACGAGCAGTACTTC. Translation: CASSQQDTYEQYF. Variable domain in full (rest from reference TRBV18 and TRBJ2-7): NAGVMQNPRHLVRRRGQEARLRCSPMKGHSHVYWYRQLPEEGLKFMVYLQKENIIDESGMPKERFSAEFPKEGPSILRIQQVVRGDSAAYFCASSQQDTYEQYFGPGTRLTVT.

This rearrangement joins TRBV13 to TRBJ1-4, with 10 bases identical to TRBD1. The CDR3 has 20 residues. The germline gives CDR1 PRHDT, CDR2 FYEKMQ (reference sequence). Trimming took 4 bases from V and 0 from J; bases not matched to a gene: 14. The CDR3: CASSSISGDRGTATNEKLFF. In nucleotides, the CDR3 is TGTGCCAGCAGCTCCATATCGGGGGACAGGGGAACCGCAACTAATGAAAAACTGTTTTTT. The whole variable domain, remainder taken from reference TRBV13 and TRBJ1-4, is AAGVIQSPRHLIKEKRETATLKCYPIPRHDTVYWYQQGPGQDPQFLISFYEKMQSDKGSIPDRFSAQQFSDYHSELNMSSLELGDSALYFCASSSISGDRGTATNEKLFFGSGTQLSVL.

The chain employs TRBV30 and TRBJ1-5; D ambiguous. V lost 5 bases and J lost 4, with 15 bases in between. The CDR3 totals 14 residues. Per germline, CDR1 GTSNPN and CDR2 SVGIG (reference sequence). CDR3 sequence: CAWGGRVTNQPQHF. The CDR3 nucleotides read TGTGCCTGGGGAGGACGGGTCACGAATCAGCCCCAGCATTTT.

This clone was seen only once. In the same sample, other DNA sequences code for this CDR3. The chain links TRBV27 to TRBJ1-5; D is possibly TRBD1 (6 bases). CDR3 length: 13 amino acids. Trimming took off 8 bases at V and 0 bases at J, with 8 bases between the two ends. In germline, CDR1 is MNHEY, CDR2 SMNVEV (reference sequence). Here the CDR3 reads CASSGDSNQPQHF. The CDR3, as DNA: TGTGCCAGCTCAGGGGATAGCAATCAGCCCCAGCATTTT.

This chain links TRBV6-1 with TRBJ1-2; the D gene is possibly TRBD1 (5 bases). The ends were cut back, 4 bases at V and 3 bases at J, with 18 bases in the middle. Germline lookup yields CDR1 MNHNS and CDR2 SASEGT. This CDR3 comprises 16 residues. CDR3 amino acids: CASSVGRAHQDYGYTF. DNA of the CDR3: TGTGCCAGCAGTGTTGGCAGGGCCCACCAGGACTATGGCTACACCTTC.

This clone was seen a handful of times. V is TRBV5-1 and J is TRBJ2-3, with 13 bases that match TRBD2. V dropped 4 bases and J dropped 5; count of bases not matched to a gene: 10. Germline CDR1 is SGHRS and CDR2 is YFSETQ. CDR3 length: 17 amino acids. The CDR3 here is CASSLSLLAGGQDTQYF. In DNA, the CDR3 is TGCGCCAGCAGCCTATCCCTACTAGCGGGAGGGCAAGATACGCAGTATTTT.

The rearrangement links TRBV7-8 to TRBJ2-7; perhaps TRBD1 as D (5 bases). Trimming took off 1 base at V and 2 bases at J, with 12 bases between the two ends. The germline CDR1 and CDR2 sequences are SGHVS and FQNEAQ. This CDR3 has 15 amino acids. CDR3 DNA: TGTGCCAGCAGCTTAGATTTGTCCAGGGCCTACGAGCAGTACTTC. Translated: CASSLDLSRAYEQYF.

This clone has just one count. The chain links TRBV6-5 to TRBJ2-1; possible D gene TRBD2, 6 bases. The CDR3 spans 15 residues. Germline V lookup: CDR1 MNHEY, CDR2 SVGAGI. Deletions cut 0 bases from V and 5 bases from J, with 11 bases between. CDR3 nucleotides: TGTGCCAGCAGTTACTCAAGACTAGGTAACAATGAGCAGTTCTTC. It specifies CASSYSRLGNNEQFF.

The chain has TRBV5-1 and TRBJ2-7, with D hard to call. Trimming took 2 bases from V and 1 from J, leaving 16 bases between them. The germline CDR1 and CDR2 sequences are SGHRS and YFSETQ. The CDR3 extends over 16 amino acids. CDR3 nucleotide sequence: TGCGCCAGCAGCTTCTCTACCCAGACGGGTTCCTACGAGCAGTACTTC. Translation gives CASSFSTQTGSYEQYF.

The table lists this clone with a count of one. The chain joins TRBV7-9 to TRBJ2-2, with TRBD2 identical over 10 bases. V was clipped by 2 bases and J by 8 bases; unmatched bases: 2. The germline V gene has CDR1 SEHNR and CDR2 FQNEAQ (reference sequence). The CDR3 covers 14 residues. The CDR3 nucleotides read TGTGCCAGCAGCTTACTAGCGGGAGCGGGGGAGCTGTTTTTT. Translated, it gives CASSLLAGAGELFF.

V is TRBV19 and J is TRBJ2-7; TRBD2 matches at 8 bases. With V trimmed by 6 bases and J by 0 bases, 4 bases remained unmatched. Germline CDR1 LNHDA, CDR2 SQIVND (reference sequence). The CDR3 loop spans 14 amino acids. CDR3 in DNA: TGTGCCAGTAGCCAGAGCGGGAGCTCCTACGAGCAGTACTTC. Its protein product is CASSQSGSSYEQYF.